One and the same sample provided the 28 T cell receptor beta chains below, sequenced in a study of neurological immune-mediated disorders. Time point of the sample: longitudinal time-point 3. TCRdb fed the 5' RACE reads into MiXCR, producing one record per CDR3 protein. The sample has about 48,000 distinct CDR3 sequences, about 13% seen once. Sequencing input: PBMCs. Source of these receptors: a male donor with HTLV-1-associated myelopathy (HAM/TSP).

Many counts were recorded for this clonotype. The V call is TRBV7-2, the J call TRBJ2-3; no firm D call. The CDR3 covers 14 residues. Germline V gives CDR1 SGHTA, CDR2 FQGNSA. V was pared by 0 bases and J by 3 bases, with 7 bases between. The CDR3: CASSLATRTDTQYF. CDR3 in DNA: TGTGCCAGCAGCTTAGCGACTCGAACAGATACGCAGTATTTT. The entire variable domain, with the rest obtained from reference TRBV7-2 and TRBJ2-3, is as follows: GAGVSQSPSNKVTEKGKDVELRCDPISGHTALYWYRQSLGQGLEFLIYFQGNSAPDKSGLPSDRFSAERTGGSVSTLTIQRTQQEDSAVYLCASSLATRTDTQYFGPGTRLTVL.

In the case of this clonotype: One end of the junction does not line up with germline, which may come from a read error. This chain joins TRBV5-1 and TRBJ2-5; D remains ambiguous. The CDR3 has 12 amino acids. Per germline, CDR1 SGHRS and CDR2 YFSETQ. Here the CDR3 DNA reads TGCGCCAGCAGTTCCTCTCGAGAGACCCGGTACTTC. It is translated as CASSSSRETRYF.

This clonotype occurred many times. This chain connects TRBV6-1 to TRBJ2-5, with D perhaps matching TRBD1 or TRBD2 (5 bases each). Trimming shortened V by 0 bases and J by 5 bases, and 19 bases separated the two germline ends. Germline-derived CDR1 and CDR2 are MNHNS and SASEGT. CDR3 length: 17 residues. Here the CDR3 DNA reads TGTGCCAGCAGTGAAGCGCCCCGAGGGGCAGCGAGGGAGACCCAGTACTTC. Protein sequence: CASSEAPRGAARETQYF.

The CDR3 here is CASTWGNTIYEQYF. CDR3 bases: TGCGCCAGCACCTGGGGGAATACCATCTACGAGCAGTACTTC. This sequence joins TRBV5-1 and TRBJ2-7; D is perhaps TRBD1 or TRBD2 (5 bases each). The length of the CDR3 is 14 residues. The V end lost 6 bases, the J end lost 3 bases, and 16 bases lay between the germline ends. Germline V lookup: CDR1 SGHRS, CDR2 YFSETQ.

At least ten counts were recorded for this clonotype. The genes are TRBV6-2 or TRBV6-3 and TRBJ2-2; D not certain. This CDR3 is built from 15 residues. Trimming shortened V by 4 bases and J by 4 bases, and 13 bases separated the two germline ends. Per germline, CDR1 MNHEY and CDR2 SVGEGT. This CDR3 reads CASSSTPSGTGELFF. Here the CDR3 DNA reads TGTGCCAGCAGTTCGACGCCGTCTGGCACCGGGGAGCTGTTTTTT.

This clonotype was detected ten times or more. The V and J genes are TRBV20-1 and TRBJ1-4, with 7 bases lining up with TRBD1. V shed 4 bases, J shed 8 bases, and the junction held 7 bases outside the gene matches. The CDR3 is made up of 13 amino acids. Germline values: CDR1 DFQATT, CDR2 SNEGSKA (reference sequence). CDR3 DNA sequence: TGCAGTGCTATCGACAGGGCCGGGGAAAAACTGTTTTTT. As protein: CSAIDRAGEKLFF.

J is TRBJ1-5 and V is TRBV7-8; TRBD1 matches at 12 bases. Unmatched junction bases numbered 7, after V lost 5 bases and J lost 5 bases. Germline V gives CDR1 SGHVS, CDR2 FQNEAQ. The CDR3 loop spans 16 amino acids. The CDR3 DNA reads as TGTGCCAGCAGCCTTTACGGGACAGGGGGCGATCAGCCCCAGCATTTT. Residues: CASSLYGTGGDQPQHF.

This clonotype showed up many times. The rearrangement uses TRBV29-1 and TRBJ1-5, with no clear D. The CDR3 sequence is 13 residues long. The ends were cut back, 4 bases at V and 5 bases at J, with 12 bases in the middle. Per germline, CDR1 SQVTM and CDR2 ANQGSEA. The CDR3, as DNA: TGCAGCGTTGTCTCGCAGAACGATCAGCCCCAGCATTTT. This gives the protein CSVVSQNDQPQHF.

The V call is TRBV12-3 or TRBV12-4, the J call TRBJ2-1, with 7 bases aligning to TRBD2. The CDR3 contains 15 residues. V lost 8 bases to trimming and J lost 0 bases; unmatched junction nucleotides: 7. The CDR3 DNA is TGTGCCAGCGCAGCGGGGAGAAGCTCCTACAATGAGCAGTTCTTC. Its protein product is CASAAGRSSYNEQFF.

This clonotype was counted at least ten times. The chain combines TRBV21-1 with TRBJ2-1; TRBD2, the table's D call, lacks a check against the DNA. TRBV21-1 is termed a pseudogene. The CDR3 has 21 amino acids. The DNA of the CDR3 is TGTGCCAGCAGCAAACGTACGCTCTCGGGCGGGGGGGCCGTTGGGGACAATGAGCAGTTCTTC. As protein: CASSKRTLSGGGAVGDNEQFF.

This clonotype was counted at least ten times. The genes are TRBV5-1 and TRBJ1-5; D may be TRBD1 (5 bases). The CDR3 totals 16 residues. Trimming cost V 4 bases and J 5 bases, with 19 bases left between them. Germline values: CDR1 SGHRS, CDR2 YFSETQ. CDR3: CASSPFPIGVDQPQHF. The CDR3 nucleotides read TGCGCCAGCAGCCCATTCCCTATAGGGGTCGATCAGCCCCAGCATTTT.

This clonotype showed up many times. This sequence joins TRBV7-9 and TRBJ2-7; no definite D call. Germline assignment: CDR1 SEHNR and CDR2 FQNEAQ (reference sequence). This CDR3 spans 13 amino acids. V lost 3 bases, J lost 2 bases, and 8 bases lay in between. In nucleotides, the CDR3 is TGTGCCAGCAGCTTTGAAGTTGCCTACGAGCAGTACTTC. It codes for CASSFEVAYEQYF.

The chain is built from TRBV20-1 and TRBJ2-3; 8 bases are shared with TRBD2. There are 15 residues in the CDR3. Germline CDR1 DFQATT, CDR2 SNEGSKA (reference sequence). V lost 3 bases to trimming and J lost 4 bases; unmatched junction nucleotides: 9. CDR3 protein: CSASVSGDSADTQYF. CDR3 coding DNA: TGCAGTGCTAGTGTTAGCGGGGATAGCGCAGATACGCAGTATTTT.

This clonotype was detected ten times or more. CDR3 coding DNA: TGTGCCAGCAGCTTAAACCAGGGGGGGACTGAAGCTTTCTTT. Its protein is CASSLNQGGTEAFF. This chain connects TRBV7-8 to TRBJ1-1; 7 positions match TRBD1. Germline CDR1 SGHVS, CDR2 FQNEAQ. Losses at the gene ends were 2 bases for V and 5 bases for J; bases not matched to a gene: 5. This CDR3 spans 14 amino acids.

This clonotype has at least ten counts. Its ends do not fully match the called genes, so a read error is possible. The rearrangement uses TRBV7-2 and TRBJ2-1; D is undetermined. Germline V CDR1 and CDR2: SGHTA, FQGNSA. There are 14 residues in the CDR3. The CDR3: CSSSLPYGYNEQFF. Here the CDR3 DNA reads TGTTCCAGCAGCTTACCGTACGGGTACAATGAGCAGTTCTTC.

This clonotype counts as medium-sized. The chain employs TRBV20-1 and TRBJ1-1, with D maybe TRBD1 (6 bases). Looked up from germline, CDR1 is DFQATT and CDR2 is SNEGSKA (reference sequence). The V gene lost 6 bases and the J gene lost 1 base, with 12 bases spanning the gap. The CDR3 sequence is 13 residues long. Written as DNA, the CDR3 is TGCAGTGCAAGACCAGGGGCGAACACTGAAGCTTTCTTT. This sequence encodes CSARPGANTEAFF.

In its sample, this clonotype was seen many times. V gene TRBV6-1 combines with J gene TRBJ1-5, with 8 bases fitting TRBD1. Trimming took 4 bases from V and 4 from J; bases not matched to a gene: 6. The germline CDR1 and CDR2 sequences are MNHNS and SASEGT. The CDR3 covers 15 residues. CDR3 nucleotide sequence: TGTGCCAGCAGTGCCGGGACAGGAGTTAATCAGCCCCAGCATTTT. Translating gives CASSAGTGVNQPQHF.

This clonotype was observed at least ten times. CDR3 DNA sequence: TGTGCCAGCAGCGCAAGACTAGCGGGGGGGCCTGGGGAGCAGTTCTTC. Its translation is CASSARLAGGPGEQFF. The chain couples TRBV9 to TRBJ2-1; 14 bases map to TRBD2. V lost 3 bases, J lost 10 bases, and 9 bases stayed unmatched. The CDR3 contains 16 residues. Germline V lookup: CDR1 SGDLS, CDR2 YYNGEE.

Regarding this clonotype: The junction differs from germline at one of its ends, possibly a read error. The chain recombines TRBV5-1 with TRBJ2-2; perhaps TRBD2 as D (5 bases). This CDR3 is 14 amino acids long. Germline CDR1 SGHRS, CDR2 YFSETQ. The CDR3 bases are TGCGCCAGCCTGAGTGTCGCGAACACCGGGGAGCTATATTTT. It codes for CASLSVANTGELYF. Together with reference TRBV5-1 and TRBJ2-2, the CDR3 gives the full variable domain: KAGVTQTPRYLIKTRGQQVTLSCSPISGHRSVSWYQQTPGQGLQFLFEYFSETQRNKGNFPGRFSGRQFSNSRSEMNVSTLELGDSALYLCASLSVANTGELYFGEGSRLTVL.

This clonotype occurred many times. CDR3 residues: CASRRPDAETQYF. DNA of the CDR3: TGTGCCAGCAGGAGGCCCGACGCCGAGACCCAGTACTTC. The chain joins TRBV2 to TRBJ2-5; D is unclear. CDR3 size: 13 residues. Trimming pared 6 bases from V and 5 bases from J, leaving 13 bases between. The V gene's germline CDR1 is SNHLY and CDR2 FYNNEI.

This clonotype was detected many times. The gene calls are TRBV12-3 or TRBV12-4 and TRBJ1-3; D not resolved. The CDR3 spans 13 residues. V dropped 3 bases and J dropped 1 base, with 4 bases sitting between them. In DNA, the CDR3 is TGTGCCAGCAGTTTCACTTCTGGAAACACCATATATTTT. Translation: CASSFTSGNTIYF.

This clonotype occurred many times. The chain uses TRBV6-5 and TRBJ1-1, with no clear D. This CDR3 is built from 16 residues. Germline CDR1 and CDR2: MNHEY and SVGAGI. Trimming removed 6 bases from V and 4 bases from J, with 21 bases in between. CDR3 region: CASSYLQFGSATEAFF. In DNA, the CDR3 is TGTGCCAGCAGCTACCTACAGTTTGGGTCGGCCACTGAAGCTTTCTTT.

This clonotype was picked up many times. Here the CDR3 reads CASSAGQKNRELFF. The CDR3 nucleotides read TGTGCCAGCAGCGCGGGACAGAAGAACCGGGAGCTGTTTTTT. This chain connects TRBV7-6 to TRBJ2-2; maybe TRBD1 (7 bases). CDR3 length: 14 residues. CDR1 SGHVS and CDR2 FNYEAQ come from the germline V gene. With 5 bases removed from V and 9 bases from J, the gap between germline ends came to 16 bases.

This clonotype showed up many times. V usage is TRBV29-1 and J usage is TRBJ2-2; D may be TRBD1 (6 bases). Germline V gene lookup returns CDR1 SQVTM and CDR2 ANQGSEA. Trimming shortened V by 2 bases and J by 4 bases, and 14 bases separated the two germline ends. There are 15 residues in the CDR3. As DNA, the CDR3 is TGCAGCGTTGAACTGACAGGACGGCTCACCGGGGAGCTGTTTTTT. As protein: CSVELTGRLTGELFF.

This clonotype was counted at least ten times. The chain employs TRBV5-1 and TRBJ2-6; D remains ambiguous. Germline CDR1 reads SGHRS; CDR2 reads YFSETQ. This CDR3 spans 15 amino acids. V lost 4 bases and J lost 0, with 8 bases in between. The CDR3 bases are TGCGCCAGCAGCCCCGACTTCTCTGGGGCCAACGTCCTGACTTTC. It yields the protein CASSPDFSGANVLTF.

This clonotype occurred many times. The chain uses TRBV6-2 or TRBV6-3 and TRBJ1-1; the D gene is possibly TRBD1 (6 bases). Germline loops: CDR1 MNHEY, CDR2 SVGEGT. This CDR3 has 15 amino acids. The ends were cut back, 2 bases at V and 0 bases at J, with 10 bases in the middle. The CDR3 is CASSYRGGVNTEAFF. The CDR3 DNA is TGTGCCAGCAGTTACCGAGGGGGGGTGAACACTGAAGCTTTCTTT.

At least ten counts were recorded for this clonotype. The V gene is TRBV9, the J gene TRBJ2-1; 10 nucleotides line up with TRBD1. CDR1 and CDR2 from the germline V gene are SGDLS and YYNGEE. CDR3 length: 15 residues. Trimming removed 3 bases from V and 2 bases from J; junction bases left unmatched: 2. The CDR3, as DNA: TGTGCCAGCAGCGAGACAGGGGGCGCCTACAATGAGCAGTTCTTC. Translated: CASSETGGAYNEQFF.

Ten or more counts support this clonotype. This chain joins TRBV12-3 or TRBV12-4 and TRBJ2-7; 9 bases are shared with TRBD1. CDR3 length: 13 residues. V lost 6 bases to trimming and J lost 2 bases; unmatched junction nucleotides: 2. DNA of the CDR3: TGTGCCAGCAGGGGACAGGGCACCTACGAGCAGTACTTC. Residues: CASRGQGTYEQYF.